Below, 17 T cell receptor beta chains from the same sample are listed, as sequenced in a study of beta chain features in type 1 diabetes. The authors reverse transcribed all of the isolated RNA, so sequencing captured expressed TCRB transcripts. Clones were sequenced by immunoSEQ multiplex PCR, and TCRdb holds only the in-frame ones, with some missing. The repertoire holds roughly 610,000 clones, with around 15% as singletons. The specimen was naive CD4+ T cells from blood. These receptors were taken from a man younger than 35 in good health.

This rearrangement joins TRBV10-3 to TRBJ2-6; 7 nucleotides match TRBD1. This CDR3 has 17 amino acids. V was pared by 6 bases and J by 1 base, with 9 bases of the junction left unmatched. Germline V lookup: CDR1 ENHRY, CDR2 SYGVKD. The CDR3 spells CAISLTGKGSGANVLTF. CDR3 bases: TGTGCCATCAGCCTGACAGGGAAGGGTTCTGGGGCCAACGTCCTGACTTTC.

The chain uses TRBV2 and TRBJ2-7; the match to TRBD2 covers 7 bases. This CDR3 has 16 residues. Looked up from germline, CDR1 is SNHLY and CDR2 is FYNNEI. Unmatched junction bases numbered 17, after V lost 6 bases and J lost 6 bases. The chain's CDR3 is CASRELQKAGASEQYF. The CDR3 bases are TGTGCCAGCAGAGAACTCCAGAAGGCGGGAGCCTCCGAGCAGTACTTC.

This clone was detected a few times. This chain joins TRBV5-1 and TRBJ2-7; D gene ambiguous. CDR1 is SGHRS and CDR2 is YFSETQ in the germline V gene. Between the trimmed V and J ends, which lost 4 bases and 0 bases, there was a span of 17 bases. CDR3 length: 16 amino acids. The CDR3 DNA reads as TGCGCCAGCAGCCTCTCGGAACAGCTAAGCTCCTACGAGCAGTACTTC. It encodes CASSLSEQLSSYEQYF. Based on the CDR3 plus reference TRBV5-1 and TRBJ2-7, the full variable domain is KAGVTQTPRYLIKTRGQQVTLSCSPISGHRSVSWYQQTPGQGLQFLFEYFSETQRNKGNFPGRFSGRQFSNSRSEMNVSTLELGDSALYLCASSLSEQLSSYEQYFGPGTRLTVT.

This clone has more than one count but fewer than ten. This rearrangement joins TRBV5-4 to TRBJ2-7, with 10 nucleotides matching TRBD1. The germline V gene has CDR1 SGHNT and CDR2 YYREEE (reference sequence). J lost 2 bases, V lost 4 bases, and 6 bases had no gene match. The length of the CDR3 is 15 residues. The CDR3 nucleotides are TGTGCCAGCAGCGCGGGACAGGGGACGGCCTACGAGCAGTACTTC. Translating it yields CASSAGQGTAYEQYF. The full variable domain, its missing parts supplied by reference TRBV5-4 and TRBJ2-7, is ETGVTQSPTHLIKTRGQQVTLRCSSQSGHNTVSWYQQALGQGPQFIFQYYREEENGRGNFPPRFSGLQFPNYSSELNVNALELDDSALYLCASSAGQGTAYEQYFGPGTRLTVT.

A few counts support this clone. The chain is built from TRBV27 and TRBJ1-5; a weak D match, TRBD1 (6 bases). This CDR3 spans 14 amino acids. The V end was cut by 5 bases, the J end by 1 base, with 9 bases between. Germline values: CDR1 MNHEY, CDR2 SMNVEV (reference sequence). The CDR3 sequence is CASSKGGSNQPQHF. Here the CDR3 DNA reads TGTGCCAGCAGTAAGGGGGGAAGCAATCAGCCCCAGCATTTT.

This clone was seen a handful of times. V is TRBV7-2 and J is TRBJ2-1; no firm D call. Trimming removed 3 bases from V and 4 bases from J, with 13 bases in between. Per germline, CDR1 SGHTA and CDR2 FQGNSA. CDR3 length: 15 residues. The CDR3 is CASSFSVEKYNEQFF. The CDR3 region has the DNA TGTGCCAGCAGCTTCAGCGTGGAGAAATACAATGAGCAGTTCTTC.

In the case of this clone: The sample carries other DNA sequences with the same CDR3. The CDR3 DNA follows: TGCGCCAGCAGCTTGGGAAGCGAAGAGACCCAGTACTTC. It yields the protein CASSLGSEETQYF. The chain links TRBV5-1 to TRBJ2-5; D remains unclear. The V gene's germline CDR1 is SGHRS and CDR2 YFSETQ. V dropped 0 bases and J dropped 3 bases, with 6 bases sitting between them. This CDR3 region has 13 residues.

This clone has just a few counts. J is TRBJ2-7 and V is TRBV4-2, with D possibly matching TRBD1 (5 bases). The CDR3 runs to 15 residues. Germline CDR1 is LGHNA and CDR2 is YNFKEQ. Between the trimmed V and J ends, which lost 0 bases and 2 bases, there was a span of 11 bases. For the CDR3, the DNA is TGTGCCAGCAGCCAAGATCTTGCAGGGACCTACGAGCAGTACTTC. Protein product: CASSQDLAGTYEQYF.

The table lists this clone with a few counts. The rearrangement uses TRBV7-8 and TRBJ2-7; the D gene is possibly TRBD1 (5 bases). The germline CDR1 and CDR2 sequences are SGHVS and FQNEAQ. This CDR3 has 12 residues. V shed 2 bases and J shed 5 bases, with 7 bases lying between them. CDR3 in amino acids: CASSLSGNEQYF. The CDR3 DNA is TGTGCCAGCAGCTTATCAGGGAACGAGCAGTACTTC.

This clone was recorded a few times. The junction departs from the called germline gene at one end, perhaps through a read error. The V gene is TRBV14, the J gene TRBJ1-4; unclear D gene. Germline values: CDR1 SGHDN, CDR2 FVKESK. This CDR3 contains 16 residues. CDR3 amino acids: CASSQRTTAYNDKLFF. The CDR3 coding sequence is TGTGCCAGCAGCCAGCGAACTACAGCCTATAATGACAAACTGTTTTTT.

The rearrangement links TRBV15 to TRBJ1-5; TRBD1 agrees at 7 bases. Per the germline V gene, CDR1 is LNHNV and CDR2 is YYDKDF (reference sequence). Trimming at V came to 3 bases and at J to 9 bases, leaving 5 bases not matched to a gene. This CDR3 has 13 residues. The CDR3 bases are TGTGCCACCAGCAGGACAGGGTTAGGGCCCCAGCATTTT. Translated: CATSRTGLGPQHF.

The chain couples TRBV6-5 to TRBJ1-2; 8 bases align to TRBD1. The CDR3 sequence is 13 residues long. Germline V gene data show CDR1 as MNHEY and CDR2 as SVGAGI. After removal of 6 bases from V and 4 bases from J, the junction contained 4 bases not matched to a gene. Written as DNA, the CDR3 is TGTGCCAGCAGCAGACAGGGGAGCTATGGCTACACCTTC. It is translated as CASSRQGSYGYTF.

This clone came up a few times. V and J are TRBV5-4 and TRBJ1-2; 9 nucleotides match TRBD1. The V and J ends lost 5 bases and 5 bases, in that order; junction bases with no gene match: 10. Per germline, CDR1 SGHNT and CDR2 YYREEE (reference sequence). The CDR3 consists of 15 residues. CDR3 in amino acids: CASSFRTGEGYGYTF. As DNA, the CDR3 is TGTGCCAGCAGTTTTCGGACAGGGGAGGGGTATGGCTACACCTTC.

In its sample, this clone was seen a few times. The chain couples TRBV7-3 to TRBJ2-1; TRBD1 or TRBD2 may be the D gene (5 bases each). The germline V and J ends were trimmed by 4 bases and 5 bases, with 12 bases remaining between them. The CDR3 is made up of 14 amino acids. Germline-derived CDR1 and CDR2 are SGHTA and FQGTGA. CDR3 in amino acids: CASSSGTWNNEQFF. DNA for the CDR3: TGTGCCAGCAGCTCCGGGACGTGGAACAATGAGCAGTTCTTC.

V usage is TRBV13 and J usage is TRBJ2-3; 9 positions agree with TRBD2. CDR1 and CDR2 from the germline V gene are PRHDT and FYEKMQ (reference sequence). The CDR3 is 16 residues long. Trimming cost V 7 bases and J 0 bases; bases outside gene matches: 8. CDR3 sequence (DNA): TGTGCCAGCACGACTAGCGGATTTTCTAGCACAGATACGCAGTATTTT. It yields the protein CASTTSGFSSTDTQYF.

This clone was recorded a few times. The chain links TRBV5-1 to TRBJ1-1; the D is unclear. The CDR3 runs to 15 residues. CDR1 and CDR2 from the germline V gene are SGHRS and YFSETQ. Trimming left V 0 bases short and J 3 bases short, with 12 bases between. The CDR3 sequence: CASSLEEGWDTEAFF. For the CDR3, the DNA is TGCGCCAGCAGCTTGGAAGAAGGGTGGGACACTGAAGCTTTCTTT.

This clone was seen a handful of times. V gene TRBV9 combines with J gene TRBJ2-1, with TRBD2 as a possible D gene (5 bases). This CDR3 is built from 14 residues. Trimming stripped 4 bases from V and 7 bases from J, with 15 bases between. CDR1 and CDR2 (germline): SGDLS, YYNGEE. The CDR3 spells CASSPGWSANEQFF. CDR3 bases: TGTGCCAGCAGCCCGGGGTGGTCCGCAAATGAGCAGTTCTTC.